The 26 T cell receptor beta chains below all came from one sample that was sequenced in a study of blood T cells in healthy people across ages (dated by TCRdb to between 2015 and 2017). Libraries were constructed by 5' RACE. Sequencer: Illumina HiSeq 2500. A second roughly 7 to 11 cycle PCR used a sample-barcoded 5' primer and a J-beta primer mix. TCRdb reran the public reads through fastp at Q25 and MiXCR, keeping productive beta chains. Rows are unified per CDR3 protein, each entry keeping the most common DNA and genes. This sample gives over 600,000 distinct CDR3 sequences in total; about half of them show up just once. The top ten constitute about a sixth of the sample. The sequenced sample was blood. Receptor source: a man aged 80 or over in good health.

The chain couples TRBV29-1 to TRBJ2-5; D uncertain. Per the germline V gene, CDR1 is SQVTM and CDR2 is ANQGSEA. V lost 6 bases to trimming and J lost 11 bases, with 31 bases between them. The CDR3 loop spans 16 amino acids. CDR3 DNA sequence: TGCAGCGTGTCAATTGCGTCTACATACTCCTACAATGAGCAGTACTTC. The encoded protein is CSVSIASTYSYNEQYF.

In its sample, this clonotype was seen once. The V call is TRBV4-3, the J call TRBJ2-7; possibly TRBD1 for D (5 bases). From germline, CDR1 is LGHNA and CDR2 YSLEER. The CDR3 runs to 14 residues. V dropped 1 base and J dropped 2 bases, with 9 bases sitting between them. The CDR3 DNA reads TGCGCCAGCAGCCAAGGGTGGGGCCCCTACGAGCAGTACTTC. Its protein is CASSQGWGPYEQYF.

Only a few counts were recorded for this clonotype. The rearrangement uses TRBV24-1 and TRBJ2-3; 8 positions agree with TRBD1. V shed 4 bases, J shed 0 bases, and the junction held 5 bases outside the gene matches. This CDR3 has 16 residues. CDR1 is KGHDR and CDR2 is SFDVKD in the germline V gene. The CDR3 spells CATSDAGTGSTDTQYF. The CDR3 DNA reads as TGTGCCACCAGTGACGCCGGGACAGGAAGCACAGATACGCAGTATTTT.

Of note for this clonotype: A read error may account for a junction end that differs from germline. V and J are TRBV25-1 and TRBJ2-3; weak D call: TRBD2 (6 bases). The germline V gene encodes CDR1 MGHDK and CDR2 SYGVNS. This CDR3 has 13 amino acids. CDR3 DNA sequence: TGTGCCGGCAGTGAATGGGGGAGGGATACGCAGTATTTT. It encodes CAGSEWGRDTQYF. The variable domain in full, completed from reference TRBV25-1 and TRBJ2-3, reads EADIYQTPRYLVIGTGKKITLECSQTMGHDKMYWYQQDPGMELHLIHYSYGVNSTEKGDLSSESTVSRIRTEHFPLTLESARPSHTSQYLCAGSEWGRDTQYFGPGTRLTVL.

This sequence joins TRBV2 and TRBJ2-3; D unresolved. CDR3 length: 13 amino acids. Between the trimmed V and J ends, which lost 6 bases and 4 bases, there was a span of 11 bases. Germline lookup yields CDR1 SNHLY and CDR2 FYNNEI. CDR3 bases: TGTGCCAGCAGGACGGATGTCTCAGATACGCAGTATTTT. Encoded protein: CASRTDVSDTQYF.

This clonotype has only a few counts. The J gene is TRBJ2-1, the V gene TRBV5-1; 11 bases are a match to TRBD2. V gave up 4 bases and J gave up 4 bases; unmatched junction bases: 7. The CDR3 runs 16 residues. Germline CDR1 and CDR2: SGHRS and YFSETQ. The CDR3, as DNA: TGCGCCAGCAGCCTCGGGACTAGCGGATTGTACAATGAGCAGTTCTTC. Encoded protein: CASSLGTSGLYNEQFF.

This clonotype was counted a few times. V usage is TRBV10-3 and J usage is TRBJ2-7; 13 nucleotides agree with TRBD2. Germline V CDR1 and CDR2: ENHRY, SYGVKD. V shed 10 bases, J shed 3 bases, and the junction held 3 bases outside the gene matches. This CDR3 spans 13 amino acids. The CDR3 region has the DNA TGTGCCACCCGACTAGCGGGAGGCTACGAGCAGTACTTC. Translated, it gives CATRLAGGYEQYF.

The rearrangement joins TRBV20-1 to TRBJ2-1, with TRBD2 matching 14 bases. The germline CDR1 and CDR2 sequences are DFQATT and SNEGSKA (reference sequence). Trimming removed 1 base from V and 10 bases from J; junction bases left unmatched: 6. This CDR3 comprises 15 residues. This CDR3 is CSARGGTSGSWEQFF. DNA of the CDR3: TGCAGTGCTAGAGGGGGGACTAGCGGGAGCTGGGAGCAGTTCTTC.

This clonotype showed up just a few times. CDR3 in amino acids: CASSLRIAGYGETQYF. The CDR3 DNA reads as TGTGCCAGCAGCCTTCGGATAGCGGGATATGGGGAGACCCAGTACTTC. The chain is built from TRBV21-1 and TRBJ2-5; the table's D gene call, TRBD2, was not cross checked with the DNA. TRBV21-1 is a pseudogene. The CDR3 totals 16 residues.

Written as DNA, the CDR3 is TGCAGTGCTAGGCCCGGGACCATCTCTCTATATGGCTACACCTTC. This gives the protein CSARPGTISLYGYTF. The chain employs TRBV20-1 and TRBJ1-2; TRBD1 might be the D (5 bases). Germline CDR1 and CDR2: DFQATT and SNEGSKA (reference sequence). This CDR3 comprises 15 residues. The V gene lost 3 bases and the J gene lost 5 bases, with 19 bases spanning the gap.

CDR3 loop: CSVDRRTQETQYF. Here the CDR3 DNA reads TGCAGCGTTGATAGGCGGACACAGGAGACCCAGTACTTC. This chain uses TRBV29-1 with TRBJ2-5; maybe TRBD1 (5 bases). The CDR3 consists of 13 residues. Germline lookup yields CDR1 SQVTM and CDR2 ANQGSEA. The V end was cut by 3 bases, the J end by 5 bases, with 13 bases between.

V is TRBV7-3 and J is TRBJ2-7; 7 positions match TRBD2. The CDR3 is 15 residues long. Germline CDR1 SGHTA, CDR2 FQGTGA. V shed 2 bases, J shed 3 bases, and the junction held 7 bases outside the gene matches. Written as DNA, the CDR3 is TGTGCCAGCAGCTTAGGTGTAGCGGGCCTCTACGAGCAGTACTTC. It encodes CASSLGVAGLYEQYF.

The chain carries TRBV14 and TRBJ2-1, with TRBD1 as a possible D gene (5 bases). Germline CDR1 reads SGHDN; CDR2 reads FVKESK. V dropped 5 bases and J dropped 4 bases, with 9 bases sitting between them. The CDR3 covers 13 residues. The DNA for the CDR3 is TGTGCCAGCAGCAGGACACTGTACAATGAGCAGTTCTTC. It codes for CASSRTLYNEQFF.

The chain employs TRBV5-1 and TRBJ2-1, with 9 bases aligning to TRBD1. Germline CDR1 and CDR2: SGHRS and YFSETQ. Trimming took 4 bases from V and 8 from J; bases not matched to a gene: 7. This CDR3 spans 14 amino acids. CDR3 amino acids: CASSRDRVSDEQFF. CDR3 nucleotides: TGCGCCAGCAGCCGGGACAGGGTTTCCGATGAGCAGTTCTTC.

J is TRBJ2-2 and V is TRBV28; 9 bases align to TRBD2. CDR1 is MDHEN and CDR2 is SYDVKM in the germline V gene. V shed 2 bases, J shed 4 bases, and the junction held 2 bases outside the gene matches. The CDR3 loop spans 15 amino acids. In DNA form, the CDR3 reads TGTGCCAGCAGTTTACTAGCGGGAACCACCGGGGAGCTGTTTTTT. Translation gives CASSLLAGTTGELFF.

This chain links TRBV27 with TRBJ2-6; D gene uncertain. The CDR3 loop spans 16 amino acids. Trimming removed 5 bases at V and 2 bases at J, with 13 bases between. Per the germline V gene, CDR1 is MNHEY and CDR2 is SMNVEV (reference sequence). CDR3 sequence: CASSPQWGTGANVLTF. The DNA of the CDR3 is TGTGCCAGCAGTCCCCAGTGGGGTACTGGGGCCAACGTCCTGACTTTC.

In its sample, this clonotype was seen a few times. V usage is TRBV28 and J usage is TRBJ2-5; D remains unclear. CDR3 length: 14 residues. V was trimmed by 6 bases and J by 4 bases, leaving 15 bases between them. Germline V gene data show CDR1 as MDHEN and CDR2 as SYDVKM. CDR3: CASRTRVGLETQYF. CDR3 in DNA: TGTGCCAGCAGAACCCGGGTCGGATTAGAGACCCAGTACTTC. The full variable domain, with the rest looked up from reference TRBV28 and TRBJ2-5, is DVKVTQSSRYLVKRTGEKVFLECVQDMDHENMFWYRQDPGLGLRLIYFSYDVKMKEKGDIPEGYSVSREKKERFSLILESASTNQTSMYLCASRTRVGLETQYFGPGTRLLVL.

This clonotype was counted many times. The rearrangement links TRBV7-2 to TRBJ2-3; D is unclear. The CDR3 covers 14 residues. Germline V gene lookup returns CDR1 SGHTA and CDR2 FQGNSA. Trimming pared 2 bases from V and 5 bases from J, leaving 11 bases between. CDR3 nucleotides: TGTGCCAGCAGCTTACCCTCCCGCCGAGATACGCAGTATTTT. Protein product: CASSLPSRRDTQYF. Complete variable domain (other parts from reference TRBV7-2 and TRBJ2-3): GAGVSQSPSNKVTEKGKDVELRCDPISGHTALYWYRQSLGQGLEFLIYFQGNSAPDKSGLPSDRFSAERTGGSVSTLTIQRTQQEDSAVYLCASSLPSRRDTQYFGPGTRLTVL.

For the CDR3, the DNA is TGTGCCAGCAGCTTAACCTGGAACACCTACGAGCAGTACTTC. This codes for CASSLTWNTYEQYF. The gene calls are TRBV7-8 and TRBJ2-7; D gene ambiguous. The CDR3 has 14 amino acids. CDR1 and CDR2 (germline): SGHVS, FQNEAQ. The V gene lost 2 bases and the J gene lost 2 bases, with 10 bases spanning the gap. The full variable domain, completed using reference TRBV7-8 and TRBJ2-7, is GAGVSQSPRYKVAKRGQDVALRCDPISGHVSLFWYQQALGQGPEFLTYFQNEAQLDKSGLPSDRFFAERPEGSVSTLKIQRTQQEDSAVYLCASSLTWNTYEQYFGPGTRLTVT.

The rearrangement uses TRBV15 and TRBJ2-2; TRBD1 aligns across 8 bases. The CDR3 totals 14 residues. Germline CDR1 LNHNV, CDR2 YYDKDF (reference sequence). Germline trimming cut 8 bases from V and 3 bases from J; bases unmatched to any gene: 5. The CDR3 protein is CATGAGGDTGELFF. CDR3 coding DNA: TGTGCCACCGGAGCAGGGGGCGACACCGGGGAGCTGTTTTTT.

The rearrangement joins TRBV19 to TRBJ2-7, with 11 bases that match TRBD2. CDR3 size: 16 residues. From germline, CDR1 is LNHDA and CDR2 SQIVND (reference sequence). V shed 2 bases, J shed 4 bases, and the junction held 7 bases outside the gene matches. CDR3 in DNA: TGTGCCAGTAGTATAAGCGCCCGGACTAGCGGGTACGAGCAGTACTTC. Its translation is CASSISARTSGYEQYF.

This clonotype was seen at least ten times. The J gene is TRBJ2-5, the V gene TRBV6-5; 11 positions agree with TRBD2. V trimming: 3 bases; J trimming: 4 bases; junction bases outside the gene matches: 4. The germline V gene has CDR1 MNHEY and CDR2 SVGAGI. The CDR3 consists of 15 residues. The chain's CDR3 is CASSYEGLAGETQYF. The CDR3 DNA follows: TGTGCCAGCAGTTATGAAGGACTAGCGGGAGAGACCCAGTACTTC.

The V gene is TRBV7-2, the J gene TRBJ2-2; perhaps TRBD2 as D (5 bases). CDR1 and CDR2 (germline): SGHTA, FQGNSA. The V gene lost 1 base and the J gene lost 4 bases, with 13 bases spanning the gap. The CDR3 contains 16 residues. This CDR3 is CASSLVAGVVTGELFF. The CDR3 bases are TGTGCCAGCAGCTTAGTGGCCGGGGTGGTCACCGGGGAGCTGTTTTTT. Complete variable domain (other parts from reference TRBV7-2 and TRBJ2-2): GAGVSQSPSNKVTEKGKDVELRCDPISGHTALYWYRQSLGQGLEFLIYFQGNSAPDKSGLPSDRFSAERTGGSVSTLTIQRTQQEDSAVYLCASSLVAGVVTGELFFGEGSRLTVL.

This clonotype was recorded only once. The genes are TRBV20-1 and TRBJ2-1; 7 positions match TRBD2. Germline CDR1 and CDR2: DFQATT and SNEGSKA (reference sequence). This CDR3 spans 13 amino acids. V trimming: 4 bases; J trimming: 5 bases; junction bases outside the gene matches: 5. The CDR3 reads CSATLAPNNEQFF. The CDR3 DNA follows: TGCAGTGCTACACTAGCGCCTAACAATGAGCAGTTCTTC.

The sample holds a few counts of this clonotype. The DNA of the CDR3 is TGCGCCAGCAGCATAGGGACAGGGGAAGAGACCCAGTACTTC. It encodes CASSIGTGEETQYF. V and J are TRBV5-1 and TRBJ2-5; 10 bases are shared with TRBD1. The V segment lost 4 bases and the J segment 3 bases; nucleotides outside the gene matches: 3. CDR1 is SGHRS and CDR2 is YFSETQ in the germline V gene. The CDR3 has 14 amino acids.

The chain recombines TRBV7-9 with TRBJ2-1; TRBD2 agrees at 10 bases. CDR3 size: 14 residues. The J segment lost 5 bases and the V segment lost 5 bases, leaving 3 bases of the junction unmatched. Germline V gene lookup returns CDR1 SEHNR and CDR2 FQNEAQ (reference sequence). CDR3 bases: TGTGCCAGCAGCGCGGGACTAGCGAACAATGAGCAGTTCTTC. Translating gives CASSAGLANNEQFF.